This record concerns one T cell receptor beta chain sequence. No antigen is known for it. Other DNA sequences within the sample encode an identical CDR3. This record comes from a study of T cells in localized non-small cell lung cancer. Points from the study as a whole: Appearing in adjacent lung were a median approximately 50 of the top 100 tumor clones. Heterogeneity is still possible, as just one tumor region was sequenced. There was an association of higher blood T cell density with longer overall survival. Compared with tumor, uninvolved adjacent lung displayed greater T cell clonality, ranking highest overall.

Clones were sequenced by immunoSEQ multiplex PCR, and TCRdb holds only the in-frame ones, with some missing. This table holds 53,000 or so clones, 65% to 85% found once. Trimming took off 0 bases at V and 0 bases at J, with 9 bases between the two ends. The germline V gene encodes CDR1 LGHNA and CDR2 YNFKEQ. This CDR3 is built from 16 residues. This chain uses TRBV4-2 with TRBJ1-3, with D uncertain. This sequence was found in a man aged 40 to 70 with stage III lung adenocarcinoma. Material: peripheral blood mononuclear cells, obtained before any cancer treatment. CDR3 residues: CASSQDRHGSGNTIYF. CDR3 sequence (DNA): TGTGCCAGCAGCCAAGACAGGCACGGCTCTGGAAACACCATATATTTT.